The 25 T cell receptor beta chains listed next were all sequenced from one sample in a study of blood T cell repertoires in COVID-19. Assay used: immunoSEQ multiplex PCR; TCRdb lists only in-frame clones, some missing. The sample holds tens of thousands of clones, almost 90% seen once. Sequencing input: peripheral blood. All receptors derive from a human donor in a cohort sampled during active COVID-19.

The rearrangement joins TRBV7-2 to TRBJ2-1, with a weak D call TRBD2 (6 bases). Germline V gene data show CDR1 as SGHTA and CDR2 as FQGNSA. V was clipped by 1 base and J by 5 bases, with 18 bases between them. The CDR3 extends over 17 amino acids. CDR3 sequence (DNA): TGTGCCAGCAGCTTAGTCCCATTGGGGGGTTCAAACAATGAGCAGTTCTTC. Translation gives CASSLVPLGGSNNEQFF.

The V gene is TRBV27, the J gene TRBJ1-2, with 9 bases that match TRBD1. V lost 5 bases, J lost 5 bases, and 6 bases stayed unmatched. The CDR3 has 14 amino acids. Germline CDR1 MNHEY, CDR2 SMNVEV (reference sequence). This CDR3 reads CASSEGGQGYGYTF. In DNA, the CDR3 is TGTGCCAGCAGTGAAGGAGGACAGGGGTATGGCTACACCTTC.

This rearrangement joins TRBV4-3 to TRBJ2-2, with D uncertain. The CDR3 spans 15 residues. Germline lookup yields CDR1 LGHNA and CDR2 YSLEER. The ends were cut back, 0 bases at V and 5 bases at J, with 10 bases in the middle. The CDR3 sequence is CASSQDPGGTGELFF. The CDR3, as DNA: TGCGCCAGCAGCCAAGATCCAGGTGGGACCGGGGAGCTGTTTTTT.

The chain joins TRBV11-2 to TRBJ2-5; 8 bases match TRBD2. The V and J ends lost 1 base and 2 bases, in that order; junction bases with no gene match: 3. The germline gives CDR1 SGHAT, CDR2 FQNNGV. CDR3 length: 15 residues. CDR3: CASSLAGGPQETQYF. The CDR3, as DNA: TGTGCCAGCAGCTTAGCGGGAGGGCCTCAAGAGACCCAGTACTTC. Combining the CDR3 with reference TRBV11-2 and TRBJ2-5 gives the whole variable domain EAGVAQSPRYKIIEKRQSVAFWCNPISGHATLYWYQQILGQGPKLLIQFQNNGVVDDSQLPKDRFSAERLKGVDSTLKIQPAKLEDSAVYLCASSLAGGPQETQYFGPGTRLLVL.

J is TRBJ2-7 and V is TRBV19; 7 bases are a match to TRBD1. This CDR3 has 13 residues. V lost 4 bases to trimming and J lost 5 bases; unmatched junction nucleotides: 5. CDR1 and CDR2 from the germline V gene are LNHDA and SQIVND (reference sequence). Written as DNA, the CDR3 is TGTGCCAGTAGTAGAGACAGGGAACACGAGCAGTACTTC. Protein product: CASSRDREHEQYF.

The V gene is TRBV4-1, the J gene TRBJ2-2, with TRBD2 matching 10 bases. Trimming cost V 2 bases and J 1 base; bases outside gene matches: 4. Germline-derived CDR1 and CDR2 are MGHRA and YSYEKL. The CDR3 loop spans 17 amino acids. The CDR3 bases are TGCGCCAGCAGCCAATTCCTAGCGGGAGTGAACACCGGGGAGCTGTTTTTT. This translates into CASSQFLAGVNTGELFF.

This sequence joins TRBV27 and TRBJ2-1; the D gene is possibly TRBD2 (6 bases). CDR1 is MNHEY, CDR2 SMNVEV, per germline (reference sequence). This CDR3 spans 13 amino acids. The ends were cut back, 5 bases at V and 8 bases at J, with 13 bases in the middle. CDR3 in DNA: TGTGCCAGCAGTAAAAGACTAGGCGATGAGCAGTTCTTC. It is translated as CASSKRLGDEQFF.

In this sample, this clone turned up a few times. The V gene is TRBV7-2, the J gene TRBJ2-5, with D possibly being TRBD2 (5 bases). This CDR3 region has 13 residues. V shed 2 bases and J shed 8 bases, with 12 bases lying between them. CDR1 SGHTA and CDR2 FQGNSA come from the germline V gene. The CDR3 nucleotides are TGTGCCAGCAGCTTAAATCGGGGTATAACCCAGTACTTC. It is translated as CASSLNRGITQYF.

The V call is TRBV3-1 (or the pseudogene TRBV3-2), the J call TRBJ2-5, with TRBD2 identical over 7 bases. Germline CDR1 is LGHDT and CDR2 is YNNKEL (reference sequence). This CDR3 spans 16 amino acids. V shed 2 bases, J shed 3 bases, and the junction held 9 bases outside the gene matches. The CDR3 sequence: CASSQPGLAVKETQYF. The CDR3 coding sequence is TGTGCCAGCAGCCAACCCGGGCTAGCGGTGAAAGAGACCCAGTACTTC.

The V call is TRBV29-1, the J call TRBJ2-7; 8 bases map to TRBD1. Germline CDR1 reads SQVTM; CDR2 reads ANQGSEA. V gave up 6 bases and J gave up 2 bases; unmatched junction bases: 3. The CDR3 totals 12 residues. For the CDR3, the DNA is TGCAGCGTCGAGACAGGGGCCTACGAGCAGTACTTC. This encodes CSVETGAYEQYF.

The chain employs TRBV4-2 and TRBJ2-1; 10 nucleotides match TRBD1. CDR3 size: 16 residues. V was clipped by 2 bases and J by 5 bases; unmatched bases: 6. The V gene's germline CDR1 is LGHNA and CDR2 YNFKEQ. The CDR3 coding sequence is TGTGCCAGCAGCCAATTCGACAGGGGGCAAAACAATGAGCAGTTCTTC. This sequence encodes CASSQFDRGQNNEQFF.

The chain couples TRBV18 to TRBJ1-1; D call uncertain. The length of the CDR3 is 14 residues. Germline loops: CDR1 KGHSH, CDR2 LQKENI. V lost 3 bases to trimming and J lost 0 bases, with 8 bases between them. DNA for the CDR3: TGTGCCAGCTCACCGAGCTCGATGAACACTGAAGCTTTCTTT. Protein: CASSPSSMNTEAFF.

This rearrangement joins TRBV6-5 to TRBJ1-6; D gene ambiguous. Deletions cut 5 bases from V and 6 bases from J, with 11 bases between. This CDR3 region has 14 residues. Germline V CDR1 and CDR2: MNHEY, SVGAGI. The CDR3 is CASSTQVSNSPLHF. In DNA form, the CDR3 reads TGTGCCAGCAGTACCCAGGTGTCTAATTCACCCCTCCACTTT.

This chain uses TRBV9 with TRBJ2-3; 13 nucleotides match TRBD2. The CDR3 sequence is 19 residues long. V shed 4 bases, J shed 5 bases, and the junction held 16 bases outside the gene matches. Germline values: CDR1 SGDLS, CDR2 YYNGEE. This CDR3 reads CASSPSTLGWTSGRDTQYF. CDR3 in DNA: TGTGCCAGCAGCCCCAGCACTCTTGGGTGGACTAGCGGGAGAGATACGCAGTATTTT.

The rearrangement uses TRBV5-4 and TRBJ2-5, with TRBD1 as a possible D gene (6 bases). The CDR3 runs to 15 residues. The germline V gene has CDR1 SGHNT and CDR2 YYREEE (reference sequence). V was clipped by 5 bases and J by 5 bases, with 19 bases between them. The CDR3 loop is CASSSQGPRGETQYF. CDR3 bases: TGTGCCAGCAGTTCCCAGGGGCCCCGGGGCGAGACCCAGTACTTC. The variable domain in full, completed from reference TRBV5-4 and TRBJ2-5, reads ETGVTQSPTHLIKTRGQQVTLRCSSQSGHNTVSWYQQALGQGPQFIFQYYREEENGRGNFPPRFSGLQFPNYSSELNVNALELDDSALYLCASSSQGPRGETQYFGPGTRLLVL.

The chain uses TRBV5-1 and TRBJ2-7; possibly TRBD1 for D (7 bases). With 0 bases removed from V and 3 bases from J, the gap between germline ends came to 19 bases. The CDR3 is 17 amino acids. CDR1 is SGHRS and CDR2 is YFSETQ in the germline V gene. The CDR3 region is CASSLGTGGTPIYEQYF. The CDR3 DNA reads as TGCGCCAGCAGCTTGGGGACAGGCGGGACCCCGATCTACGAGCAGTACTTC.

The chain carries TRBV14 and TRBJ2-1; 7 bases line up with TRBD2. The V and J ends lost 2 bases and 4 bases, in that order; junction bases with no gene match: 11. Germline V gives CDR1 SGHDN, CDR2 FVKESK. CDR3 size: 17 residues. The DNA of the CDR3 is TGTGCCAGCAGCCAATCCATTGGGAGGGATGGGTACAATGAGCAGTTCTTC. Amino acids: CASSQSIGRDGYNEQFF.

J is TRBJ2-1 and V is TRBV2; 10 bases fit TRBD2. The CDR3 consists of 17 residues. The germline V gene encodes CDR1 SNHLY and CDR2 FYNNEI. The V gene end was trimmed by 5 bases and the J gene end by 8 bases; junction bases not matched to a gene: 15. CDR3 sequence (DNA): TGTGCCAGCAGTTACAACCTCGGGACTAGCGATTTCGATGAGCAGTTCTTC. It codes for CASSYNLGTSDFDEQFF. The full variable domain, in which reference TRBV2 and TRBJ2-1 provide the parts outside the CDR3, is EPEVTQTPSHQVTQMGQEVILRCVPISNHLYFYWYRQILGQKVEFLVSFYNNEISEKSEIFDDQFSVERPDGSNFTLKIRSTKLEDSAMYFCASSYNLGTSDFDEQFFGPGTRLTVL.

In its sample, this clone was seen a few times. V usage is TRBV5-6 and J usage is TRBJ2-3; 10 bases line up with TRBD2. Per germline, CDR1 SGHDT and CDR2 YYEEEE. The trim removed 4 bases at V and 2 bases at J, leaving 7 bases unmatched. The CDR3 is made up of 16 amino acids. The CDR3 sequence is CASSQLSGGLTDTQYF. The CDR3 DNA reads as TGTGCCAGCAGCCAACTTAGCGGGGGGCTCACAGATACGCAGTATTTT.

This sequence joins TRBV7-3 and TRBJ1-1; perhaps TRBD1 as D (6 bases). The CDR3 runs 13 residues. The V end lost 5 bases, the J end lost 7 bases, and 14 bases lay between the germline ends. Germline V gene data show CDR1 as SGHTA and CDR2 as FQGTGA. CDR3 protein: CASSGGDIGEAFF. The CDR3 nucleotides read TGTGCCAGCAGCGGGGGGGACATTGGTGAAGCTTTCTTT.

The chain is built from TRBV5-6 and TRBJ2-7; 9 bases line up with TRBD2. The CDR3 extends over 14 amino acids. Germline CDR1 reads SGHDT; CDR2 reads YYEEEE. V trimming: 4 bases; J trimming: 2 bases; junction bases outside the gene matches: 4. The CDR3 sequence: CASSRAGGTYEQYF. CDR3 nucleotides: TGTGCCAGCAGCAGAGCGGGGGGAACCTACGAGCAGTACTTC.

A remark on this clone: This CDR3 is also generated by other DNA sequences in the sample. The V and J genes are TRBV19 and TRBJ2-1, with 13 bases aligning to TRBD2. J was trimmed by 6 bases and V by 3 bases; bases with no gene match: 2. CDR3 length equals 15 residues. The germline V gene has CDR1 LNHDA and CDR2 SQIVND (reference sequence). In DNA form, the CDR3 reads TGTGCCAGTAGTATTACTAGCGGGGGGGCCAATGAGCAGTTCTTC. Translation: CASSITSGGANEQFF.

This rearrangement joins TRBV6-2 or TRBV6-3 to TRBJ2-1; D may be TRBD1 (5 bases). The V gene's germline CDR1 is MNHEY and CDR2 SVGEGT. The V and J ends lost 5 bases and 4 bases respectively, with 18 bases between them. The CDR3 extends over 16 amino acids. The CDR3 sequence: CASSPQMGPPYNEQFF. CDR3 nucleotides: TGTGCCAGCAGTCCGCAGATGGGGCCCCCTTACAATGAGCAGTTCTTC.

The V call is TRBV24-1, the J call TRBJ2-5; 8 bases match TRBD1. After removal of 5 bases from V and 5 bases from J, the junction contained 9 bases not matched to a gene. Germline V CDR1 and CDR2: KGHDR, SFDVKD. The CDR3 spans 15 residues. CDR3 protein: CATSGDRGGGETQYF. The CDR3 coding sequence is TGTGCCACCAGTGGCGACAGGGGTGGCGGGGAGACCCAGTACTTC.

The rearrangement uses TRBV28 and TRBJ1-2, with 7 bases identical to TRBD1. The CDR3 loop spans 13 amino acids. Germline CDR1 reads MDHEN; CDR2 reads SYDVKM. Trimming removed 6 bases from V and 7 bases from J; junction bases left unmatched: 8. In DNA, the CDR3 is TGTGCCAGCAGCCCGACAGGGCGGTCTGGCTACACCTTC. Its translation is CASSPTGRSGYTF.